This passage covers 13 T cell receptor beta chains from one sample sequenced in a study of CXCR3-negative and CXCR3-positive naive CD8 T cells. UMI-labeled TRB cDNA libraries were prepared by 5' RACE. TCRdb reworked the 5' RACE reads into one entry per CDR3 protein, no DNA. This table lists around 88,000 distinct CDR3 sequences. These receptors have no known antigen. Study-wide points: CXCR3-negative naive cells had less hydrophobic TRB CDR3s than did CXCR3-positive naive cells.

The sequencing input was naive CXCR3+ CD8+ T cells from blood. Described subset: CD45RO-CCR7+CD27+CD95- naive CD8+ T cells expressing CXCR3 (TNR3+). These receptors all stem from a human donor in good health. Some clones in this sample may be carry-over from other donors' samples.

V gene TRBV7-9 combines with J gene TRBJ1-1; as DNA is missing, the TRBD1 call by TCRdb cannot be tested. The CDR3 has 14 residues. Germline CDR1 and CDR2: SEHNR and FQNEAQ (reference sequence). The CDR3 sequence: CASSYTQDFTEAFF.

This chain joins TRBV7-8 and TRBJ1-2. The CDR3 is 12 amino acids. CDR1 and CDR2 (germline): SGHVS, FQNEAQ. Here the CDR3 reads CVSSPGEVGYTF.

The chain has TRBV7-6 and TRBJ2-3; there is no DNA to check the TCRdb D call of TRBD1. The germline V gene has CDR1 SGHVS and CDR2 FNYEAQ. The CDR3 is 15 amino acids. CDR3: CASSSWDRGEDTQYF.

The chain is built from TRBV27 and TRBJ1-2; TCRdb designates TRBD1, a call that cannot be tested without DNA. Per germline, CDR1 MNHEY and CDR2 SMNVEV (reference sequence). This CDR3 spans 14 amino acids. CDR3 sequence: CASSLTDSFYGYTF.

The chain has TRBV14 and TRBJ2-5. The CDR3 covers 18 residues. The germline V gene encodes CDR1 SGHDN and CDR2 FVKESK. This CDR3 reads CASSQDPGVDLSLETQYF.

This chain links TRBV28 with TRBJ2-2. The CDR3 is made up of 12 amino acids. Germline CDR1 is MDHEN and CDR2 is SYDVKM. The CDR3 spells CANRGETGELFF. Drawing the rest from reference TRBV28 and TRBJ2-2, the complete variable domain is DVKVTQSSRYLVKRTGEKVFLECVQDMDHENMFWYRQDPGLGLRLIYFSYDVKMKEKGDIPEGYSVSREKKERFSLILESASTNQTSMYLCANRGETGELFFGEGSRLTVL.

The chain links TRBV4-3 to TRBJ1-5; TCRdb gives TRBD1 as the D gene, but with no DNA this cannot be confirmed. The CDR3 contains 15 residues. Germline CDR1 LGHNA, CDR2 YSLEER. The CDR3 reads CASSQYRGSNQPQHF.

V gene TRBV2 combines with J gene TRBJ1-1; checking the TCRdb D call of TRBD1 is not possible without DNA. Germline-derived CDR1 and CDR2 are SNHLY and FYNNEI. The CDR3 sequence is 13 residues long. The CDR3 sequence: CASSQGAYTEAFF.

The J gene is TRBJ2-1, the V gene TRBV4-3; the D call from TCRdb, TRBD1, cannot be confirmed without DNA. The V gene's germline CDR1 is LGHNA and CDR2 YSLEER. CDR3 length: 17 amino acids. CDR3 region: CASSQDGTGAAPNEQFF.

This rearrangement joins TRBV5-5 to TRBJ2-5. In germline, CDR1 is SGHKS, CDR2 YYEKEE (reference sequence). CDR3 size: 13 residues. The CDR3 loop is CASSLDIPETQYF.

The CDR3 reads CASSLGTSSYNEQFF. This chain connects TRBV27 to TRBJ2-1. Germline lookup yields CDR1 MNHEY and CDR2 SMNVEV (reference sequence). This CDR3 comprises 15 residues.

The chain joins TRBV6-2 or TRBV6-3 to TRBJ2-7; TCRdb indicates TRBD1, and absent DNA this call remains unverified. Germline CDR1 and CDR2: MNHEY and SVGEGT. This CDR3 has 16 amino acids. The CDR3 sequence is CASSYYVDSPSYEQYF.

This chain connects TRBV7-2 to TRBJ2-7; TCRdb selects TRBD2, and the lack of DNA leaves this call unchecked. This CDR3 comprises 14 residues. Germline V gene sequence: CDR1 SGHTA, CDR2 FQGNSA. This CDR3 reads CASSSSGRDYEQYF.